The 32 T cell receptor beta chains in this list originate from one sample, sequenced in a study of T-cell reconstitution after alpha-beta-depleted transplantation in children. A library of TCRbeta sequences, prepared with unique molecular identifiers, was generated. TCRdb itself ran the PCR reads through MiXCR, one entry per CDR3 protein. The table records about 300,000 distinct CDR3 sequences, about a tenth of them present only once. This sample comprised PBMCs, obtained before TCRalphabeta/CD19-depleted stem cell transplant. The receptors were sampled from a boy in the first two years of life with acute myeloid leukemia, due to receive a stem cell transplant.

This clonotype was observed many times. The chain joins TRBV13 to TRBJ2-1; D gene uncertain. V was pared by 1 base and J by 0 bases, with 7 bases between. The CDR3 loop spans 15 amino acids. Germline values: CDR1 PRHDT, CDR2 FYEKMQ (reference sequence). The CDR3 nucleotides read TGTGCCAGCAGCTTAGTTAGGAGCTCCTACAATGAGCAGTTCTTC. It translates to CASSLVRSSYNEQFF.

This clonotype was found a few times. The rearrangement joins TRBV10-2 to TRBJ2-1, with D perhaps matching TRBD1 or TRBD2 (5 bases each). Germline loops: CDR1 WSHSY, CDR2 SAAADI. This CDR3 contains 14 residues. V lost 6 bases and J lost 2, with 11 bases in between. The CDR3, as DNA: TGCGCCAGCAGCAGGGAGTCGGCCTACAATGAGCAGTTCTTC. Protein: CASSRESAYNEQFF.

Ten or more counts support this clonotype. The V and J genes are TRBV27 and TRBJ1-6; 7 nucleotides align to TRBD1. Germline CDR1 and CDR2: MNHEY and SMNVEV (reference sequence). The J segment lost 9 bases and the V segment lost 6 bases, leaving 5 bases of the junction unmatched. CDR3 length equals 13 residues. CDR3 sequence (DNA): TGTGCCAGCAGCCGAAACAGGGGTTCACCCCTCCACTTT. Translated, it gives CASSRNRGSPLHF.

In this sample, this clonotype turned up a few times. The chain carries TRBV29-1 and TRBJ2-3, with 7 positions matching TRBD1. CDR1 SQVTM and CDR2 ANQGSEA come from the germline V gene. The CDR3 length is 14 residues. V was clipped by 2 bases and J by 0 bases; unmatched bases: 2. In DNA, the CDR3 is TGCAGCGTTGAAAAGGGGGCTAGCACAGATACGCAGTATTTT. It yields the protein CSVEKGASTDTQYF.

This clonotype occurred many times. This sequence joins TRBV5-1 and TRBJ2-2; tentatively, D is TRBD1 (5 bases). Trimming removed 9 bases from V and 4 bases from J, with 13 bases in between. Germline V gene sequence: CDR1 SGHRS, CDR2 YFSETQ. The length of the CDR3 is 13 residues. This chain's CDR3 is CAIKTESTGELFF. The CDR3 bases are TGCGCCATAAAGACAGAGAGCACCGGGGAGCTGTTTTTT.

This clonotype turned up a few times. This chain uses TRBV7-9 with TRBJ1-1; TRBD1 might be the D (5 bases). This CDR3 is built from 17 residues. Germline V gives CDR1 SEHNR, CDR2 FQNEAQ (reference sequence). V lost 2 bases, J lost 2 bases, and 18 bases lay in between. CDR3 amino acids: CASSLPFTRDGNTEAFF. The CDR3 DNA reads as TGTGCCAGCAGCTTACCCTTTACGAGGGACGGTAACACTGAAGCTTTCTTT. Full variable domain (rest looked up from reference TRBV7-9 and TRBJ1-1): DTGVSQNPRHKITKRGQNVTFRCDPISEHNRLYWYRQTLGQGPEFLTYFQNEAQLEKSRLLSDRFSAERPKGSFSTLEIQRTEQGDSAMYLCASSLPFTRDGNTEAFFGQGTRLTVV.

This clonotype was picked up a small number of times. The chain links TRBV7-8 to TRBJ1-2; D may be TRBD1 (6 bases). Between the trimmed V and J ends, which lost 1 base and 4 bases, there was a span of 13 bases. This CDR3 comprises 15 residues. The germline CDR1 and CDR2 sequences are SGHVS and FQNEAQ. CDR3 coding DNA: TGTGCCAGCAGCTTAGGGGGGGCAGGAGTCTATGGCTACACCTTC. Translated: CASSLGGAGVYGYTF. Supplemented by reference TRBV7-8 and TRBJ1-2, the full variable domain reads GAGVSQSPRYKVAKRGQDVALRCDPISGHVSLFWYQQALGQGPEFLTYFQNEAQLDKSGLPSDRFFAERPEGSVSTLKIQRTQQEDSAVYLCASSLGGAGVYGYTFGSGTRLTVV.

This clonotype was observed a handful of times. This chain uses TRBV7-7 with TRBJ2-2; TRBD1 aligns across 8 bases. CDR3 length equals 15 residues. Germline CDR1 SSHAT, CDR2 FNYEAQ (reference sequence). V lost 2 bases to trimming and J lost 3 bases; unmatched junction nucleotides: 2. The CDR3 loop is CASSLLQGDTGELFF. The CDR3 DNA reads TGTGCCAGCAGCTTATTACAGGGGGACACCGGGGAGCTGTTTTTT. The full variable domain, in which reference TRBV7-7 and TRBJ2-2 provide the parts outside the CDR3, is GAGVSQSPRYKVTKRGQDVTLRCDPISSHATLYWYQQALGQGPEFLTYFNYEAQPDKSGLPSDRFSAERPEGSISTLTIQRTEQRDSAMYRCASSLLQGDTGELFFGEGSRLTVL.

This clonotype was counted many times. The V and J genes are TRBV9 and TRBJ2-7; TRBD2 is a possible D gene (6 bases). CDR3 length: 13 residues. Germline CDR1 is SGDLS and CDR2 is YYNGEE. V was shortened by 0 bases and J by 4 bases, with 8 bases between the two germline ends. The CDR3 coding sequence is TGTGCCAGCAGCGTAGAGGGACTTTACGAGCAGTACTTC. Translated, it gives CASSVEGLYEQYF.

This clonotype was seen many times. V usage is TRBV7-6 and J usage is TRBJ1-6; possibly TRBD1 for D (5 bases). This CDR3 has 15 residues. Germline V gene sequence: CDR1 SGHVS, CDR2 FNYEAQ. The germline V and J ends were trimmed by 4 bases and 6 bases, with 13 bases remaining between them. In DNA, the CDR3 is TGTGCCAGCAGCTCGATCAGGGTTCCTAATTCACCCCTCCACTTT. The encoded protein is CASSSIRVPNSPLHF.

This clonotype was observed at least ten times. This CDR3 is CSARTPGLAGGNEQFF. CDR3 DNA: TGCAGTGCTAGAACCCCGGGACTAGCGGGGGGCAATGAGCAGTTCTTC. The chain carries TRBV20-1 and TRBJ2-1, with 15 bases fitting TRBD2. CDR1 and CDR2 (germline): DFQATT, SNEGSKA (reference sequence). This CDR3 comprises 16 residues. The V segment lost 2 bases and the J segment 6 bases; nucleotides outside the gene matches: 5.

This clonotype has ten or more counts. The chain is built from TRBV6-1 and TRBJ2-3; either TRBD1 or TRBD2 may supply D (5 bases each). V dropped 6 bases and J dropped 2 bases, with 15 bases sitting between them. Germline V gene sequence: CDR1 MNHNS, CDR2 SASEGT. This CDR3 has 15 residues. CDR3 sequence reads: CASRERDGYTDTQYF. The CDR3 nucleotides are TGTGCCAGCAGGGAGAGGGACGGCTACACAGATACGCAGTATTTT.

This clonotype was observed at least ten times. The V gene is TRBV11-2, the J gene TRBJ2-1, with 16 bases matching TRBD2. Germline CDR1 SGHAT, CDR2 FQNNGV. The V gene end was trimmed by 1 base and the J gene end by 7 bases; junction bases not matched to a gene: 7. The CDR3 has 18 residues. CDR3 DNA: TGTGCCAGCAGCTTAGGGGGACTAGCGGGAGGGCCACGAAATGAGCAGTTCTTC. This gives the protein CASSLGGLAGGPRNEQFF.

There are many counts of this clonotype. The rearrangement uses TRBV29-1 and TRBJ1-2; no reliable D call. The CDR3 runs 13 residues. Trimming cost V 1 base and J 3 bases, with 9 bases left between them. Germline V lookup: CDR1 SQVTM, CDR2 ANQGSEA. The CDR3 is CSVEVPGDYGYTF. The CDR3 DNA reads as TGCAGCGTTGAAGTACCCGGGGACTATGGCTACACCTTC.

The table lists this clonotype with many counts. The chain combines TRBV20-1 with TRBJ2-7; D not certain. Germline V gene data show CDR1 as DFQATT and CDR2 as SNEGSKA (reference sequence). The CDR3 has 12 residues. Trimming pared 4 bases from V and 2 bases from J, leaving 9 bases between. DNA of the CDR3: TGCAGTGCTATTCGGCCACCCTACGAGCAGTACTTC. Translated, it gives CSAIRPPYEQYF.

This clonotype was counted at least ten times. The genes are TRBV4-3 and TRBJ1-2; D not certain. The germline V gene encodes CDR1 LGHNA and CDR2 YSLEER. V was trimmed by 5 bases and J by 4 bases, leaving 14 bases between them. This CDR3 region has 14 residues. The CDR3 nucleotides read TGCGCCAGCAGCTTCAGAGCCCGGGGCTATGGCTACACCTTC. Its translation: CASSFRARGYGYTF.

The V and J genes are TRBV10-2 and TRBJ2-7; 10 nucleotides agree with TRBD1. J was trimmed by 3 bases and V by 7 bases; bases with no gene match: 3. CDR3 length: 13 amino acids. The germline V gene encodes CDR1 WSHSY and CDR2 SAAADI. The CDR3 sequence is CASTGTGVYEQYF. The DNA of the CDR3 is TGCGCCAGCACCGGGACAGGGGTCTACGAGCAGTACTTC.

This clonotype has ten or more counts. CDR3 DNA: TGTGCCAGCAGTGGCGGGACAGGGGATGGAAACACCATATATTTT. Its translation: CASSGGTGDGNTIYF. V and J are TRBV6-1 and TRBJ1-3; 10 nucleotides match TRBD1. Germline CDR1 is MNHNS and CDR2 is SASEGT. V dropped 4 bases and J dropped 3; count of bases not matched to a gene: 3. The CDR3 totals 15 residues.

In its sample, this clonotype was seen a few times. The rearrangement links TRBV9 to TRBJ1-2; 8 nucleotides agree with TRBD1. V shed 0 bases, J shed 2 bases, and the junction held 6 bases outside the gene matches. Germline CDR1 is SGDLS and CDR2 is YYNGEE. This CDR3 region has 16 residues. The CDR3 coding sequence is TGTGCCAGCAGCGTAGGGACAGGGAATCCCAACTATGGCTACACCTTC. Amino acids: CASSVGTGNPNYGYTF.

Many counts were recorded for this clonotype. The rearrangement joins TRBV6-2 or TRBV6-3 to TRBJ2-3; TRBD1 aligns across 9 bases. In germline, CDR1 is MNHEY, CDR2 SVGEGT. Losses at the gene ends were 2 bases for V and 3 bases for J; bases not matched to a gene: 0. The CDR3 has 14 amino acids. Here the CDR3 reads CASSYGTGTDTQYF. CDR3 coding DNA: TGTGCCAGCAGTTACGGGACAGGGACAGATACGCAGTATTTT.

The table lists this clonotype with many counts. CDR3 amino acids: CASSPTWGEGEQYF. CDR3 in DNA: TGTGCCAGCTCACCCACGTGGGGAGAGGGCGAGCAGTACTTC. The chain employs TRBV18 and TRBJ2-7; perhaps TRBD2 as D (5 bases). Trimming pared 3 bases from V and 6 bases from J, leaving 15 bases between. Germline V lookup: CDR1 KGHSH, CDR2 LQKENI. The CDR3 runs 14 residues.

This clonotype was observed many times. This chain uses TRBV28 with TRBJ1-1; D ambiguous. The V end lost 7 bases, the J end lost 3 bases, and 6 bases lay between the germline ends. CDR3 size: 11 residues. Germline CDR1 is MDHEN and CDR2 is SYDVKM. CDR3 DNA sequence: TGTGCCAGCACTTTCGACACTGAAGCTTTCTTT. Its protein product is CASTFDTEAFF.

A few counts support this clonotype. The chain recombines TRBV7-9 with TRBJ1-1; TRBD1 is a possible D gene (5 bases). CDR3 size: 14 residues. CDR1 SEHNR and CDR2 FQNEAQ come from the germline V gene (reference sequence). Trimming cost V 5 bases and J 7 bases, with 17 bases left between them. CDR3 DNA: TGTGCCAGCAGCCCCCGTGGCGTAAGGGGTGAAGCTTTCTTT. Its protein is CASSPRGVRGEAFF. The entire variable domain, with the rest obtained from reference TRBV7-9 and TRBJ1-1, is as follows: DTGVSQNPRHKITKRGQNVTFRCDPISEHNRLYWYRQTLGQGPEFLTYFQNEAQLEKSRLLSDRFSAERPKGSFSTLEIQRTEQGDSAMYLCASSPRGVRGEAFFGQGTRLTVV.

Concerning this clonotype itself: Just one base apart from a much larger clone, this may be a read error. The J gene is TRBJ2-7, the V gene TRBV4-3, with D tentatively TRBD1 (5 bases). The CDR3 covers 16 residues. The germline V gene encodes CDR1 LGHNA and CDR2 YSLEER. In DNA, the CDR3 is TGCGCCAGCAGCTCAACTTCGGACATACTCTCCTACGAGCAGGACTTC. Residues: CASSSTSDILSYEQDF.

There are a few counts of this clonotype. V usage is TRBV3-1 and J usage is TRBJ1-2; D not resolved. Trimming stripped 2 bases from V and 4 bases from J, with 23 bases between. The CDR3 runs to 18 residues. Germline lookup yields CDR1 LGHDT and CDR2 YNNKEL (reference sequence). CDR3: CASSQIPPPDRAGYGYTF. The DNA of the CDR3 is TGTGCCAGCAGCCAAATCCCACCACCGGACCGGGCAGGCTATGGCTACACCTTC. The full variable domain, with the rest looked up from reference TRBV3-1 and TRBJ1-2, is DTAVSQTPKYLVTQMGNDKSIKCEQNLGHDTMYWYKQDSKKFLKIMFSYNNKELIINETVPNRFSPKSPDKAHLNLHINSLELGDSAVYFCASSQIPPPDRAGYGYTFGSGTRLTVV.

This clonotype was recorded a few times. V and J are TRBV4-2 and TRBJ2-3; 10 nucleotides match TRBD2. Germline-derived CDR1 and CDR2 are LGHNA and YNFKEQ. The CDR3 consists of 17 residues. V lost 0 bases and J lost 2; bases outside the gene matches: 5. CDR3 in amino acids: CASSQEPGTSVTDTQYF. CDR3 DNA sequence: TGTGCCAGCAGCCAAGAGCCCGGGACTAGCGTCACAGATACGCAGTATTTT.

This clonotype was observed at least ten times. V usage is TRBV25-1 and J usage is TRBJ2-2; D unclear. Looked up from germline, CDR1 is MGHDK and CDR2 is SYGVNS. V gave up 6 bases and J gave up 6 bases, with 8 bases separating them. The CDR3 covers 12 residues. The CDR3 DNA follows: TGTGCCAGCAGACCGGGCGCCGGGGAGCTGTTTTTT. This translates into CASRPGAGELFF.

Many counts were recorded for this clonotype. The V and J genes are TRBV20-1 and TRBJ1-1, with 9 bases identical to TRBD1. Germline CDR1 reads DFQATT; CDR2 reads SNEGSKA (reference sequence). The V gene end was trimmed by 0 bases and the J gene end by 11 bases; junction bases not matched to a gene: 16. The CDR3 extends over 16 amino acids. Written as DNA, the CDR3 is TGCAGTGCTAGAGACCTGGGGAGGACAGGGGCGACTTGGGCTTTCTTT. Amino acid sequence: CSARDLGRTGATWAFF.

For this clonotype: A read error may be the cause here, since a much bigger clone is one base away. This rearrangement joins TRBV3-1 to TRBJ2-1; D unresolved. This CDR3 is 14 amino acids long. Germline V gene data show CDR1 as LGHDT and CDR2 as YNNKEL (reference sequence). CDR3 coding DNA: TGTGCCAGCAGCTCATTTGGCTCCGACAATGAGCAGTTCTTC. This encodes CASSSFGSDNEQFF.

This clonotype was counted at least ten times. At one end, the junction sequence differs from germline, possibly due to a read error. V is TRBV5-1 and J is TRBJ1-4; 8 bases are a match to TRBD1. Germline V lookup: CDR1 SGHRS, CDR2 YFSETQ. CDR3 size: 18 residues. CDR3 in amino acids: CASSLGQGAFTTNEKLFF. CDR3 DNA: TGCGCCAGCAGTTTGGGTCAGGGGGCGTTCACGACTAATGAAAAACTGTTTTTT.

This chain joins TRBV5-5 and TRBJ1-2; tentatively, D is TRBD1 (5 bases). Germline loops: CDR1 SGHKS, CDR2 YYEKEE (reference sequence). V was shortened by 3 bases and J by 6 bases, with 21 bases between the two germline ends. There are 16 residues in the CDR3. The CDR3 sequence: CASSYVPLPQGDGYTF. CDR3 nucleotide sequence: TGTGCCAGCAGCTACGTACCCCTCCCGCAGGGAGATGGCTACACCTTC.

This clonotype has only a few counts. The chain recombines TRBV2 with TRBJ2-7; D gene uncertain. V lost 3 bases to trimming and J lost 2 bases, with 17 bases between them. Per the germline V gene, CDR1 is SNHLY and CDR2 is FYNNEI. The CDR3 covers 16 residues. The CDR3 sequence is CASSDRSRISPYEQYF. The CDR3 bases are TGTGCCAGCAGTGATAGAAGCCGAATATCACCCTACGAGCAGTACTTC.